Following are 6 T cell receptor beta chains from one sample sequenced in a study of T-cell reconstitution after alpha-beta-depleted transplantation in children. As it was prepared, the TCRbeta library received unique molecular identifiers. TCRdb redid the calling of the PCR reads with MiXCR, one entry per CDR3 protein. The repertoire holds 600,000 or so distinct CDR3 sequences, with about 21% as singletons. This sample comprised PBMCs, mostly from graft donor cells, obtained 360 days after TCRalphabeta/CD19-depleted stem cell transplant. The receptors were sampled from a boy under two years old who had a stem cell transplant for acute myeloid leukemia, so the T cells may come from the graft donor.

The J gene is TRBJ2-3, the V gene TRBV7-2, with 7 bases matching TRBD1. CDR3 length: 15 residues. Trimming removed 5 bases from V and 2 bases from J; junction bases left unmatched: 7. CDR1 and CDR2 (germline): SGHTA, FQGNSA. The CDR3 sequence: CASSADRVFTDTQYF. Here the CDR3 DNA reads TGTGCCAGCAGCGCCGACAGGGTATTCACAGATACGCAGTATTTT. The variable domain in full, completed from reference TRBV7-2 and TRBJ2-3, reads GAGVSQSPSNKVTEKGKDVELRCDPISGHTALYWYRQSLGQGLEFLIYFQGNSAPDKSGLPSDRFSAERTGGSVSTLTIQRTQQEDSAVYLCASSADRVFTDTQYFGPGTRLTVL.

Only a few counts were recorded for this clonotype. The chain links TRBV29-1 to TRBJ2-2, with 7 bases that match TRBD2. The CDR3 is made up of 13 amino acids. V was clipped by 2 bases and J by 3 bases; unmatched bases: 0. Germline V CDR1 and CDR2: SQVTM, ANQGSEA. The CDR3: CSVERGDTGELFF. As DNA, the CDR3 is TGCAGCGTTGAACGGGGGGACACCGGGGAGCTGTTTTTT.

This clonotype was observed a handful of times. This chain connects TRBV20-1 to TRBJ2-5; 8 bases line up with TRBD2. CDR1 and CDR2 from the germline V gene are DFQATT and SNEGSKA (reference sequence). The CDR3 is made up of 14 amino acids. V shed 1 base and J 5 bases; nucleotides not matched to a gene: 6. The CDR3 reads CSARVAGPWETQYF. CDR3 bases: TGCAGTGCTAGAGTAGCGGGGCCGTGGGAGACCCAGTACTTC.

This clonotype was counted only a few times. The CDR3 DNA reads TGCGCCAGCAGTGATGGAGGGGTTACTGAAGCTTTCTTT. Residues: CASSDGGVTEAFF. This chain joins TRBV5-1 and TRBJ1-1, with a possible D match to TRBD1 (5 bases). Germline CDR1 reads SGHRS; CDR2 reads YFSETQ. This CDR3 region has 13 residues. Trimming left V 5 bases short and J 5 bases short, with 13 bases between.

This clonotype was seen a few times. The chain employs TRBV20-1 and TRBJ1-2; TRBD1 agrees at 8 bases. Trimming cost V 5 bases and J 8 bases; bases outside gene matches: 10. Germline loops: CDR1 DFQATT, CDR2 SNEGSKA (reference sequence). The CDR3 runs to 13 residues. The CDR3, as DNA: TGCAGTGCTTTCAAGCACAGGGGGGGCGGCTACACCTTC. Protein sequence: CSAFKHRGGGYTF.

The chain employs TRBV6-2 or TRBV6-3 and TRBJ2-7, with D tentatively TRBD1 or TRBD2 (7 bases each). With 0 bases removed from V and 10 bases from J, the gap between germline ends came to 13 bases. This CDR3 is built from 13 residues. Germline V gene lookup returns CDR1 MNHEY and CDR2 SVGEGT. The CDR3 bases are TGTGCCAGCAGTTACTCGACAGGGAGGGGACAGTACGTC. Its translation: CASSYSTGRGQYV.